This T cell receptor beta chain emerged from a study of blood T cell repertoires in COVID-19. Methods used by the authors: Reference gene primer amplification gave nucleated cell count estimates. Clones were read by immunoSEQ multiplex PCR, and TCRdb kept only the in-frame ones, dropping some. The DNA was the basis for D and trimming; V, J and clone size are from that table. Among a few hundred thousand clones, about 85% were seen once, and the ten largest hold around 3%. This CDR3 spans 13 amino acids. Per the germline V gene, CDR1 is GTSNPN and CDR2 is SVGIG (reference sequence). The V and J ends lost 7 bases and 4 bases, in that order; junction bases with no gene match: 7. This clone was found once.

The J gene is TRBJ2-7, the V gene TRBV30; TRBD1 matches 10 bases. The origin of this receptor is a man aged 18 to 35 with active or convalescent COVID-19. The sample was peripheral blood. The CDR3 reads CALVRDRGYEQYF. Written as DNA, the CDR3 is TGTGCCTTGGTGAGGGACAGGGGATACGAGCAGTACTTC.